This TCR beta chain was recorded in a study of CD8+CD57+ T cells in acquired aplastic anemia. General study findings and limits: Overlap between patients and controls comprised about 28 CD8+ CDR3 sequences.

The template used for profiling TCR beta VDJ and CDR3 was genomic DNA. Using its own MiXCR run on the reads, TCRdb lists one record per CDR3 protein. This table holds about 190,000 distinct CDR3 sequences, nearly 50% found once. Patients selected for sequencing had displayed CD8+CD57+ cell expansion by flow cytometry. As concerns this clonotype: Its antigen is undetermined.

The sample taken for sequencing was sorted CD4+, CD8+, or CD8+CD57+ T cells (not recorded which) from PBMCs. This clonotype originated in a human donor with aplastic anemia.

This CDR3 reads CATTGGSYEQYF. CDR3 nucleotides: TGTGCCACCACCGGAGGCTCCTACGAGCAGTACTTC. V is TRBV7-9 and J is TRBJ2-7; the D gene is possibly TRBD2 (5 bases). Germline V CDR1 and CDR2: SEHNR, FQNEAQ (reference sequence). Trimming took 10 bases from V and 0 from J, leaving 10 bases between them. The CDR3 runs 12 residues.